The T cell receptor (beta chain) under discussion was sequenced for a study of T cells in Graves' hyperthyroidism and ophthalmopathy. This clonotype showed up many times. There are 14 residues in the CDR3. In germline, CDR1 is LGHNA, CDR2 YSLEER. With 1 base removed from V and 4 bases from J, the gap between germline ends came to 10 bases. It was RNA transcripts that yielded the amplified TCR beta CDR3 regions. In the first-round RT-PCR of the TCR CDR3, the HTBI primer set was used. MiXCR, run by TCRdb on the multiplex PCR reads, gives a single entry per CDR3 protein. The repertoire holds a few hundred thousand distinct CDR3 sequences, with roughly 20% as singletons.

The rearrangement links TRBV4-3 to TRBJ1-1; D is unclear. This clonotype was sampled from a woman between 35 and 50 years old with Graves' ophthalmopathy. The sample consisted of blood. The CDR3 nucleotides are TGCGCCAGCAGCCAAGTCAGGAGGATCACTGAAGCTTTCTTT. Translation gives CASSQVRRITEAFF.